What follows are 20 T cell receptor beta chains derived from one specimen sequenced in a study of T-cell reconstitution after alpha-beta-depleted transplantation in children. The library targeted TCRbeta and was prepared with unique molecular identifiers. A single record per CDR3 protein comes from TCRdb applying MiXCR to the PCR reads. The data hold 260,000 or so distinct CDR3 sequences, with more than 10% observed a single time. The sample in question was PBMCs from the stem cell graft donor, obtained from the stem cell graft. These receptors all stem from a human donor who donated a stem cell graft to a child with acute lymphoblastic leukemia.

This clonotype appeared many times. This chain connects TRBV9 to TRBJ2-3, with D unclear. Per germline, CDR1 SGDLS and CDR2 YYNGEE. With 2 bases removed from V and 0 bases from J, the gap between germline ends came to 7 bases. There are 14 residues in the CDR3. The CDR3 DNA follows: TGTGCCAGCAGCGTTCAATCTAGCACAGATACGCAGTATTTT. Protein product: CASSVQSSTDTQYF.

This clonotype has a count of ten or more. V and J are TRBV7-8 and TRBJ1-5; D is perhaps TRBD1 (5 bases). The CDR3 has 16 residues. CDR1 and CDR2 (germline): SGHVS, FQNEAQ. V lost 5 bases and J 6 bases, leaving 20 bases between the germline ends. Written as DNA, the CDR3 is TGTGCCAGCAGCCTGGGGCGACAAGCCGGCGGTCAGCCCCAGCATTTT. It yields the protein CASSLGRQAGGQPQHF.

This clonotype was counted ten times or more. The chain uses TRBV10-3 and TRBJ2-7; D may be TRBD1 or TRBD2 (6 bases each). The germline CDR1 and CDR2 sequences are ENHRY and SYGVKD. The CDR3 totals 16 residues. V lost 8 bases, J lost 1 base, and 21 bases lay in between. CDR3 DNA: TGTGCCATCGGGGGGCTGAGCGAAGGTACTTCCTACGAGCAGTACTTC. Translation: CAIGGLSEGTSYEQYF.

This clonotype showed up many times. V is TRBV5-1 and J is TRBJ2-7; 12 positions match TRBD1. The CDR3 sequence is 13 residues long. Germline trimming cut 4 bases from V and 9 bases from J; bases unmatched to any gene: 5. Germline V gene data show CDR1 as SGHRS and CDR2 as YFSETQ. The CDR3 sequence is CASSEGQGARQYF. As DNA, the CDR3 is TGCGCCAGCAGCGAGGGACAGGGGGCGAGGCAGTACTTC.

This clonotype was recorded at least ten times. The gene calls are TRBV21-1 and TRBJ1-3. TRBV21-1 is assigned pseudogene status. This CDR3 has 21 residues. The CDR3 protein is CASSKRRPPGQPGATGNTIYF. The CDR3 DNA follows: TGTGCCAGCAGCAAACGAAGGCCCCCCGGACAACCAGGGGCGACTGGAAACACCATATATTTT.

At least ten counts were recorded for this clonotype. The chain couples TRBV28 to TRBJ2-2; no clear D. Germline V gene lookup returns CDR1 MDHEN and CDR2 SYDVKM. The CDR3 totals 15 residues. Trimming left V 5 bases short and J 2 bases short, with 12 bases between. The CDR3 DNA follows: TGTGCCAGCAGTCGCCTCCTCCTTAACACCGGGGAGCTGTTTTTT. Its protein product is CASSRLLLNTGELFF.

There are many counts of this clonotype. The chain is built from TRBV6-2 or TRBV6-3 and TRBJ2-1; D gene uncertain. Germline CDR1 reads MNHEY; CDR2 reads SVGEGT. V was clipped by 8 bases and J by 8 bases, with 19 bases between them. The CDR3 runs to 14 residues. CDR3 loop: CASEKGGPPHEQFF. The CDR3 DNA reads TGTGCCAGCGAAAAGGGTGGACCTCCCCATGAGCAGTTCTTC.

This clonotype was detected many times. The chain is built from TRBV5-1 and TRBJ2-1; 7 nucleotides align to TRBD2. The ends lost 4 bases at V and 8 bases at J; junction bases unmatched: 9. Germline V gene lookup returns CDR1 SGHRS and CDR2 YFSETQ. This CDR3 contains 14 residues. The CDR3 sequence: CASSGYKRGDEQFF. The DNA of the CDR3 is TGCGCCAGCAGCGGGTATAAACGGGGGGATGAGCAGTTCTTC.

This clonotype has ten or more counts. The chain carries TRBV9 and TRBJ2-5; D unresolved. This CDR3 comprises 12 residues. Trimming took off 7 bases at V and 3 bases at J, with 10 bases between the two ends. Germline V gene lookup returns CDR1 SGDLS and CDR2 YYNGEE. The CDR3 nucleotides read TGTGCCAGCGGCGAGACTGAAGAGACCCAGTACTTC. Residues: CASGETEETQYF.

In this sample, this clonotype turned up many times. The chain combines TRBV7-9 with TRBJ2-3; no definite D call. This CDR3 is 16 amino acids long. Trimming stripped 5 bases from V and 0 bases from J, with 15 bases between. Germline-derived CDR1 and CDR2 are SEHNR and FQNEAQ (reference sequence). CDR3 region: CASSGDGLLSTDTQYF. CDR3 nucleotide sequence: TGTGCCAGCAGCGGCGACGGTCTACTTAGCACAGATACGCAGTATTTT. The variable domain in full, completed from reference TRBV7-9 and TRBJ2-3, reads DTGVSQNPRHKITKRGQNVTFRCDPISEHNRLYWYRQTLGQGPEFLTYFQNEAQLEKSRLLSDRFSAERPKGSFSTLEIQRTEQGDSAMYLCASSGDGLLSTDTQYFGPGTRLTVL.

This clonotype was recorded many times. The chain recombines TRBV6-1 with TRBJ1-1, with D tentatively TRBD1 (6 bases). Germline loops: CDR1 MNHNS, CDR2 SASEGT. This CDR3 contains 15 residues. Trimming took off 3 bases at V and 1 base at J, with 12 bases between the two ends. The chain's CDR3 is CASSDTGLTNTEAFF. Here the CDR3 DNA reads TGTGCCAGCAGTGACACAGGGTTGACGAACACTGAAGCTTTCTTT.

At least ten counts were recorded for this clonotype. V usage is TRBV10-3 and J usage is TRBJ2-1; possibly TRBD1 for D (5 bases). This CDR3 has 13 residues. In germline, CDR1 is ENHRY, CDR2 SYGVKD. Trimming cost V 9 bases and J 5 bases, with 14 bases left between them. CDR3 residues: CAMGQGRNNEQFF. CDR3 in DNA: TGTGCCATGGGCCAGGGTAGGAACAATGAGCAGTTCTTC.

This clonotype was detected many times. The CDR3 reads CASSIIGTGRYSNQPQHF. The DNA of the CDR3 is TGTGCCAGTAGTATCATCGGGACAGGACGATATAGCAATCAGCCCCAGCATTTT. This chain joins TRBV19 and TRBJ1-5; 8 bases are shared with TRBD1. J was trimmed by 0 bases and V by 3 bases; bases with no gene match: 10. The CDR3 totals 18 residues. Per the germline V gene, CDR1 is LNHDA and CDR2 is SQIVND (reference sequence).

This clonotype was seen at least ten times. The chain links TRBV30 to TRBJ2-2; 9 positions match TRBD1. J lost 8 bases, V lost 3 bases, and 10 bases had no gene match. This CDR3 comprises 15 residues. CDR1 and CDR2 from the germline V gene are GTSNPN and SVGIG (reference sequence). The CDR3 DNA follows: TGTGCCTGGAGCTCCGGGACAGGGAGGCTTGGGGAGCTGTTTTTT. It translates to CAWSSGTGRLGELFF.

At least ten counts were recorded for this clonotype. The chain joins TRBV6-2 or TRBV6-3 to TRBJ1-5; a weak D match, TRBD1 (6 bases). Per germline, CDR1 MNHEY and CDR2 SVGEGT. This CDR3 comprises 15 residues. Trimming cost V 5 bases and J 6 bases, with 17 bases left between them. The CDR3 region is CASSAGQLGVQPQHF. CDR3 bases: TGTGCCAGCAGTGCTGGACAGCTAGGAGTTCAGCCCCAGCATTTT.

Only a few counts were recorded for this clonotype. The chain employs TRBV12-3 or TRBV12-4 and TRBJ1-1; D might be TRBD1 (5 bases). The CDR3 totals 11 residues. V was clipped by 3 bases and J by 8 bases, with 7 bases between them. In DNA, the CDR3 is TGTGCCAGCAGTTTCCCAGGGGAAGCTTTCTTT. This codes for CASSFPGEAFF.

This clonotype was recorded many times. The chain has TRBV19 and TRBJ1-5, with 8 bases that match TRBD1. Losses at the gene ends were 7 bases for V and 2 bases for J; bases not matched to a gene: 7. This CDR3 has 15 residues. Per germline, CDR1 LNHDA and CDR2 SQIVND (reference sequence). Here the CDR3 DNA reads TGTGCCAGTACCCTGACAGGGGAGGGCAATCAGCCCCAGCATTTT. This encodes CASTLTGEGNQPQHF. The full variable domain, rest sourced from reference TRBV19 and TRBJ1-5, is DGGITQSPKYLFRKEGQNVTLSCEQNLNHDAMYWYRQDPGQGLRLIYYSQIVNDFQKGDIAEGYSVSREKKESFPLTVTSAQKNPTAFYLCASTLTGEGNQPQHFGDGTRLSIL.

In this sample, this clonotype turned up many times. The CDR3 loop is CASSKVGSGRRNTEAFF. DNA for the CDR3: TGTGCCAGCAGCAAAGTGGGGAGCGGCCGTCGTAACACTGAAGCTTTCTTT. The chain combines TRBV21-1 with TRBJ1-1. TRBV21-1 represents a pseudogene. This CDR3 has 17 residues.

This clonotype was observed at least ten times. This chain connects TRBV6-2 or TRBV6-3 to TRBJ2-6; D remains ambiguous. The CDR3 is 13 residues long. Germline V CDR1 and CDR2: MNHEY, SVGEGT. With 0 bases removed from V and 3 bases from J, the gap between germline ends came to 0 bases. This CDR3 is CASSYSGANVLTF. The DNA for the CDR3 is TGTGCCAGCAGTTACTCTGGGGCCAACGTCCTGACTTTC.

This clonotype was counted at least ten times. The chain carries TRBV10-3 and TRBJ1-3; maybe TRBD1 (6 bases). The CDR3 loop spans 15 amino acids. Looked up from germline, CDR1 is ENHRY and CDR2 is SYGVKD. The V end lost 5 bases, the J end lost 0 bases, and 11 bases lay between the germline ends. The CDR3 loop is CAISRQARSGNTIYF. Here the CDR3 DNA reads TGTGCCATCAGTAGACAGGCCCGCTCTGGAAACACCATATATTTT.